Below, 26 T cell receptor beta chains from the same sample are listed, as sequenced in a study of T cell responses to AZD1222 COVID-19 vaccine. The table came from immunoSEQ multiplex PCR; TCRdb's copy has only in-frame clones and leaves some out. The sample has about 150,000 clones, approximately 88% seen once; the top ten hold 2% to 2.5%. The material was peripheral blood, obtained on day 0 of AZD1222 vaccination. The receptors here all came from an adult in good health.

The CDR3 reads CASSSGTGSYNYGYTF. Written as DNA, the CDR3 is TGTGCCAGCAGTTCCGGGACAGGGTCCTATAACTATGGCTACACCTTC. This rearrangement joins TRBV5-5 to TRBJ1-2; 9 nucleotides line up with TRBD1. Germline-derived CDR1 and CDR2 are SGHKS and YYEKEE (reference sequence). CDR3 length equals 16 residues. The junction had 9 bases not matched to a gene; V was cut back by 5 bases and J by 1 base.

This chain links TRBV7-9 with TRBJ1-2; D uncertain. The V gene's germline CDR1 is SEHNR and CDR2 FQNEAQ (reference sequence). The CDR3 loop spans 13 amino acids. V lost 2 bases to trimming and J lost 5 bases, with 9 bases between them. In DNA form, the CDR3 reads TGTGCCAGCAGCTTACCCCTAGAATATGGCTACACCTTC. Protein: CASSLPLEYGYTF.

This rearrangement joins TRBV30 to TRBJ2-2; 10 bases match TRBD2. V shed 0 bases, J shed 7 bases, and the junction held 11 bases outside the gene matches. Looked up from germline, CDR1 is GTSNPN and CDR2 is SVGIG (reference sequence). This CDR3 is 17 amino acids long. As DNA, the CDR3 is TGTGCCTGGAGTGTACGGCTAGCGGGAGCTTCGGGCGGGGAGCTGTTTTTT. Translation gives CAWSVRLAGASGGELFF.

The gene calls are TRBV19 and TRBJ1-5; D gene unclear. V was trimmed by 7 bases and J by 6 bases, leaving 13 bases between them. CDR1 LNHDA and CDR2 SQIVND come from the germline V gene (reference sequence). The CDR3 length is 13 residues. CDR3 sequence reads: CASTLGGFQPQHF. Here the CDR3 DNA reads TGTGCCAGTACTTTGGGTGGATTTCAGCCCCAGCATTTT.

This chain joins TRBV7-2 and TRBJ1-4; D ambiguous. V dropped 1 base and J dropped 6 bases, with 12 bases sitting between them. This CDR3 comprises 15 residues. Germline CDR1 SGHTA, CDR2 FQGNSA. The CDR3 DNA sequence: TGTGCCAGCAGCTTAGGGCCGACACTCGATGAAAAACTGTTTTTT. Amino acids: CASSLGPTLDEKLFF.

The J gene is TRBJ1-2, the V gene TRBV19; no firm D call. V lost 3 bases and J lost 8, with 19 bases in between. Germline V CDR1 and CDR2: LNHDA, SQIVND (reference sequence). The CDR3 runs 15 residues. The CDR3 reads CASSIAPADTSGYTF. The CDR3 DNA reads TGTGCCAGTAGTATTGCCCCAGCAGACACGAGCGGCTACACCTTC.

The CDR3 coding sequence is TGCAGCGTTGGGGAGGGAGACGGGGCCAACGTCCTGACTTTC. Amino acid sequence: CSVGEGDGANVLTF. This chain joins TRBV29-1 and TRBJ2-6, with 7 bases matching TRBD2. The trim removed 4 bases at V and 4 bases at J, leaving 4 bases unmatched. Germline V gives CDR1 SQVTM, CDR2 ANQGSEA. There are 14 residues in the CDR3.

In DNA, the CDR3 is TGTGCCAGCAGCTATCACGTGAACACTGAAGCTTTCTTT. Protein: CASSYHVNTEAFF. The chain couples TRBV7-2 to TRBJ1-1; no firm D call. V was shortened by 4 bases and J by 0 bases, with 6 bases between the two germline ends. This CDR3 contains 13 residues. Germline CDR1 is SGHTA and CDR2 is FQGNSA. The variable domain in full, completed from reference TRBV7-2 and TRBJ1-1, reads GAGVSQSPSNKVTEKGKDVELRCDPISGHTALYWYRQSLGQGLEFLIYFQGNSAPDKSGLPSDRFSAERTGGSVSTLTIQRTQQEDSAVYLCASSYHVNTEAFFGQGTRLTVV.

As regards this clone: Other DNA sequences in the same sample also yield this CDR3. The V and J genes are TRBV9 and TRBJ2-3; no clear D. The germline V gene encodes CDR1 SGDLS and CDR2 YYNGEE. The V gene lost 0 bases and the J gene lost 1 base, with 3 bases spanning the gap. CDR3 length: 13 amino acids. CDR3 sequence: CASSVARTDTQYF. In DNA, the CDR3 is TGTGCCAGCAGCGTAGCCCGCACAGATACGCAGTATTTT.

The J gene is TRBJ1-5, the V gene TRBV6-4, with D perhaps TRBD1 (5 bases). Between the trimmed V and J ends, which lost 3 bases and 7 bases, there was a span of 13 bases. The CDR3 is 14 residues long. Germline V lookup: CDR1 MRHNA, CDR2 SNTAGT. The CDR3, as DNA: TGTGCCAGCAGTGAGTACGGGGCAGGGCAGCCCCAGCATTTT. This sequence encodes CASSEYGAGQPQHF.

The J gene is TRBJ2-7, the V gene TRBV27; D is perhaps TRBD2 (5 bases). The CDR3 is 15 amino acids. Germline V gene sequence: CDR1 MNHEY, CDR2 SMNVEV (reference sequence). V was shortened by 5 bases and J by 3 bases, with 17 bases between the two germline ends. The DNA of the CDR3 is TGTGCCAGCAGTCCCCGGACTGCGCTGCTCTACGAGCAGTACTTC. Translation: CASSPRTALLYEQYF.

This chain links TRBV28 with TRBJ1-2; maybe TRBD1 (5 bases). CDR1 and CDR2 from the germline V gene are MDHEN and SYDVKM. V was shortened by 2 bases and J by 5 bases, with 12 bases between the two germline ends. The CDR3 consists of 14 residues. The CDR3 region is CASSLAGRMYGYTF. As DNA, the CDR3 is TGTGCCAGCAGTTTAGCGGGGCGTATGTATGGCTACACCTTC.

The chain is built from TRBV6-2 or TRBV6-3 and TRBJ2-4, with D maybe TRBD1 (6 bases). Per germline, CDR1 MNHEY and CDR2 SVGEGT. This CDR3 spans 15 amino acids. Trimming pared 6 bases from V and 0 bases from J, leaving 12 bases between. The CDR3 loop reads CASSNRDIAKNIQYF. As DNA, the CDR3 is TGTGCCAGCAGCAACAGGGACATAGCCAAAAACATTCAGTACTTC.

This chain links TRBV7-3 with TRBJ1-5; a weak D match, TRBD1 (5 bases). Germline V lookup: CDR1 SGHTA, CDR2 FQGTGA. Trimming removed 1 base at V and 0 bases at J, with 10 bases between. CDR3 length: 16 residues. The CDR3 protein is CASSLMGRVSNQPQHF. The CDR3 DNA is TGTGCCAGCAGCTTAATGGGCAGGGTTAGCAATCAGCCCCAGCATTTT.

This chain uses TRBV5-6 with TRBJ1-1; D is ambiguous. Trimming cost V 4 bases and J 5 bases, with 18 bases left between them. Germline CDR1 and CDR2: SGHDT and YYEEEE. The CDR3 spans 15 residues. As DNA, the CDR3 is TGTGCCAGCAGCCACCAACGGGAGGGCATGACTGAAGCTTTCTTT. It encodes CASSHQREGMTEAFF.

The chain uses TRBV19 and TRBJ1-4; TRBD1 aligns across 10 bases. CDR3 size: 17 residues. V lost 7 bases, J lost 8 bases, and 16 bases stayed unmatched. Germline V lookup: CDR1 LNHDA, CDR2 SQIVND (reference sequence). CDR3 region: CASTADRGTFAREKLFF. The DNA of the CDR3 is TGTGCCAGTACCGCGGACAGGGGGACATTTGCACGAGAAAAACTGTTTTTT.

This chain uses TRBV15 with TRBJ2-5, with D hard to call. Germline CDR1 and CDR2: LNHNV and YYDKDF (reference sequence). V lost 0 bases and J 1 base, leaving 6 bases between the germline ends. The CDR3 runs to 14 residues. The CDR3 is CATSRDRAQETQYF. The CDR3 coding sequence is TGTGCCACCAGCAGAGATCGGGCCCAAGAGACCCAGTACTTC. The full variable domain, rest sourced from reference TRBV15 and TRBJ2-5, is DAMVIQNPRYQVTQFGKPVTLSCSQTLNHNVMYWYQQKSSQAPKLLFHYYDKDFNNEADTPDNFQSRRPNTSFCFLDIRSPGLGDTAMYLCATSRDRAQETQYFGPGTRLLVL.

Here the CDR3 reads CASSEGDRRPGMMNTEAFF. For the CDR3, the DNA is TGTGCCAGCAGCGAAGGGGACAGGCGGCCGGGCATGATGAACACTGAAGCTTTCTTT. The V gene is TRBV5-4, the J gene TRBJ1-1; 8 bases line up with TRBD1. V was pared by 4 bases and J by 0 bases, with 17 bases of the junction left unmatched. This CDR3 comprises 19 residues. The germline CDR1 and CDR2 sequences are SGHNT and YYREEE (reference sequence).

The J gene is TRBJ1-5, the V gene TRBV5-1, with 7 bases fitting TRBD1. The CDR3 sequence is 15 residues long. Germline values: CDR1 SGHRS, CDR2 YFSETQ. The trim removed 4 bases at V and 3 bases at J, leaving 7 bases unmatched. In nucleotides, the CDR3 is TGCGCCAGCAGCCCGCGGACAGGAAACAATCAGCCCCAGCATTTT. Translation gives CASSPRTGNNQPQHF.

The CDR3 here is CASAMTSGKTNEQFF. CDR3 in DNA: TGTGCTAGTGCTATGACTAGCGGGAAAACCAATGAGCAGTTCTTC. The chain carries TRBV12-5 and TRBJ2-1, with TRBD2 matching 11 bases. V was pared by 7 bases and J by 6 bases, with 8 bases of the junction left unmatched. The CDR3 extends over 15 amino acids. The germline gives CDR1 LGHNT, CDR2 FRNRAP.

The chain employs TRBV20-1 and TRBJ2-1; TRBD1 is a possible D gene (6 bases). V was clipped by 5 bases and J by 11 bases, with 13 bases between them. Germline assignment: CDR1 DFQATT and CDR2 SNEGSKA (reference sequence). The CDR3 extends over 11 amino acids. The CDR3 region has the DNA TGCAGTGCTCACCAGGGGACAAAGCAGTTCTTC. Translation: CSAHQGTKQFF.

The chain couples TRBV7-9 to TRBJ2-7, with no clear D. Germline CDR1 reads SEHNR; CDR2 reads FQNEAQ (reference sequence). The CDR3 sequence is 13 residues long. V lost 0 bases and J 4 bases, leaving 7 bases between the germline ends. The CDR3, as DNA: TGTGCCAGCAGCTTAGCAGGGCGGTACGAGCAGTACTTC. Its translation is CASSLAGRYEQYF.

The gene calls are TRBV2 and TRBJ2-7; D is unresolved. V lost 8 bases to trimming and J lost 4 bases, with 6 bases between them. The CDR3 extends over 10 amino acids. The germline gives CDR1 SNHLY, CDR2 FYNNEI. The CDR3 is CASGNYEQYF. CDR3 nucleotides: TGTGCCAGCGGGAATTACGAGCAGTACTTC.

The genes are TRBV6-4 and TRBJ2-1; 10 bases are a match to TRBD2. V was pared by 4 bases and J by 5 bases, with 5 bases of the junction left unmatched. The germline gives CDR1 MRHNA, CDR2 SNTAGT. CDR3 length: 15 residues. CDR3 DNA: TGTGCCAGCAGTGTAGAACTAGCGGGGCACAATGAGCAGTTCTTC. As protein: CASSVELAGHNEQFF.

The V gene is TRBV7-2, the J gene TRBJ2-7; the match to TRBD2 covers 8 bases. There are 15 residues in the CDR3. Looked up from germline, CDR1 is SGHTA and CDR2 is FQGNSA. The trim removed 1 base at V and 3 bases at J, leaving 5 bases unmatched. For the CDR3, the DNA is TGTGCCAGCAGCTTAGAGACTAGCGCTTACTACGAGCAGTACTTC. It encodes CASSLETSAYYEQYF.

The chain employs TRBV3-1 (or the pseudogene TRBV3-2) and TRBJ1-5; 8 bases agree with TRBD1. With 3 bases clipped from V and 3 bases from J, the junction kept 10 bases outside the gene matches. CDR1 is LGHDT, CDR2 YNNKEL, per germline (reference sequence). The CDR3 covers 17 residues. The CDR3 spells CASSHSKDRDNNQPQHF. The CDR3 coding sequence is TGTGCCAGCAGCCATTCCAAGGACAGGGATAACAATCAGCCCCAGCATTTT.